Following are 3 T cell receptor beta chains from one sample sequenced in a study of CD8 T cells in ankylosing spondylitis. MiXCR, run by TCRdb on the 5' RACE reads, gives a single entry per CDR3 protein. The sample contains some 120,000 distinct CDR3 sequences, approximately 13% of which appear only once. Source material: blood, either unsorted or a sorted T cell fraction (not recorded which). The receptors here all came from a female donor with ankylosing spondylitis or in good health (not recorded which).

This clonotype was counted at least ten times. The gene calls are TRBV4-1 and TRBJ2-3, with TRBD2 matching over 8 bases. The CDR3 sequence is 16 residues long. From germline, CDR1 is MGHRA and CDR2 YSYEKL. V was clipped by 1 base and J by 2 bases; unmatched bases: 5. DNA of the CDR3: TGCGCCAGCAGCCAAGCCAGCGGGAGCCCCACAGATACGCAGTATTTT. Its translation: CASSQASGSPTDTQYF.

This clonotype has just a few counts. The rearrangement links TRBV9 to TRBJ2-5; D might be TRBD1 (5 bases). Germline CDR1 and CDR2: SGDLS and YYNGEE. This CDR3 comprises 14 residues. The V end was cut by 4 bases, the J end by 6 bases, with 16 bases between. CDR3 DNA sequence: TGTGCCAGCAGCCAAAGATCAGGGTGGCAGACCCAGTACTTC. Amino acids: CASSQRSGWQTQYF.

The rearrangement uses TRBV9 and TRBJ2-3; 8 bases agree with TRBD2. There are 15 residues in the CDR3. CDR1 is SGDLS, CDR2 YYNGEE, per germline. V trimming: 3 bases; J trimming: 4 bases; junction bases outside the gene matches: 7. The chain's CDR3 is CASSAVGTRADTQYF. CDR3 in DNA: TGTGCCAGCAGCGCCGTCGGGACTAGGGCAGATACGCAGTATTTT. The whole variable domain, filled in from reference TRBV9 and TRBJ2-3, reads DSGVTQTPKHLITATGQRVTLRCSPRSGDLSVYWYQQSLDQGLQFLIQYYNGEERAKGNILERFSAQQFPDLHSELNLSSLELGDSALYFCASSAVGTRADTQYFGPGTRLTVL.